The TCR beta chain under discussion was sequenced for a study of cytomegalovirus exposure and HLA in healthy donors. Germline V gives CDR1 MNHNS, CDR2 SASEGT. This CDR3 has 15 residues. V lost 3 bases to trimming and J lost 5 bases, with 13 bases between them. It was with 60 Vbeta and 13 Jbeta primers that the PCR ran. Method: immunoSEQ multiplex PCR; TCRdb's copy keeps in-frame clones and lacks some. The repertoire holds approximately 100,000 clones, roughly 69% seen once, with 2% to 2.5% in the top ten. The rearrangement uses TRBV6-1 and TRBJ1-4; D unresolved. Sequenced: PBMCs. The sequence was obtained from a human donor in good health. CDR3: CASSDPLLSNEKLFF. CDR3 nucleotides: TGTGCCAGCAGTGATCCCCTGTTGTCGAATGAAAAACTGTTTTTT.